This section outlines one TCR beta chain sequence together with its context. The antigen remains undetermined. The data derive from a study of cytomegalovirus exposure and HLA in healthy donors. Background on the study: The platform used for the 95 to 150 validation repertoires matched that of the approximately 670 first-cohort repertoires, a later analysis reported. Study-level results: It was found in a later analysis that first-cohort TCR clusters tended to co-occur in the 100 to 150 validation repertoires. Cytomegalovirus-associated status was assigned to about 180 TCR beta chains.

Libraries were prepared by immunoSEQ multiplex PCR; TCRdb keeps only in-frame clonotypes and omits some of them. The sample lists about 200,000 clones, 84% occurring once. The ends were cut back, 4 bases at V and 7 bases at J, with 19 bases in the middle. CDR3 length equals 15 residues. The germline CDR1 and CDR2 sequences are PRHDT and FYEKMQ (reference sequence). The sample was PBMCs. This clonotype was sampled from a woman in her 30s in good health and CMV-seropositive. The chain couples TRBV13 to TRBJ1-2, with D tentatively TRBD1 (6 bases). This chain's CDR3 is CASSYKGIQGIGYTF. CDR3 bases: TGTGCCAGCAGCTACAAAGGTATACAGGGAATTGGCTACACCTTC.